Ten or more counts support the clone carrying this TCR beta chain. The sample is drawn from a study of T cells after yellow fever vaccination. TCRdb used MiXCR to reprocess the 5' RACE reads, holding one entry per CDR3 protein. The sample consists of more than 35,000 distinct CDR3 sequences, about 6.8% of them appearing once. V shed 4 bases and J shed 4 bases, with 14 bases lying between them. The CDR3 totals 15 residues. Germline V gene sequence: CDR1 MDHEN, CDR2 SYDVKM. This chain uses TRBV28 with TRBJ2-4; D might be TRBD1 (7 bases). This sequence originates from a man younger than 40 who received the YFV17D yellow fever vaccine. The sample here was CD8+ T cells not binding an NS4B(214-222) dextramer, sorted from PBMCs, taken 45 days after the yellow fever booster vaccination. CDR3 bases: TGTGCCAGCAGTTCCGTACAGGGGAGGAAAAACATTCAGTACTTC. It codes for CASSSVQGRKNIQYF.